One and the same sample provided the 7 T cell receptor beta chains below, sequenced in a study of T cell repertoires in cytomegalovirus infection. MiXCR was run by TCRdb on the reads, yielding one entry per CDR3 protein. The table includes around 290,000 distinct CDR3 sequences, roughly 23% detected once. The specimen was PBMCs. All receptors come from a human donor in good health (CMV status not recorded). Some clones in this sample may be carry-over from other donors' samples.

This clonotype came up once. The genes are TRBV28 and TRBJ1-2, with TRBD1 as a possible D gene (6 bases). CDR3 length equals 15 residues. CDR1 is MDHEN, CDR2 SYDVKM, per germline. V was shortened by 10 bases and J by 4 bases, with 22 bases between the two germline ends. CDR3 bases: TGTGCCACCGGGGGCAGTGTATGGGGGTTCTATGGCTACACCTTC. Encoded protein: CATGGSVWGFYGYTF.

This clonotype was detected only a few times. The conserved phenylalanine or tryptophan is not found at the CDR3 terminus, so this likely reflects a read error. The chain joins TRBV6-2 or TRBV6-3 to TRBJ2-3; D remains ambiguous. The CDR3 covers 15 residues. Per the germline V gene, CDR1 is MNHEY and CDR2 is SVGEGT. Trimming pared 0 bases from V and 5 bases from J, leaving 12 bases between. The CDR3 coding sequence is TGTGCCAGCAGTTACTCGAAGTCCTGGGGAGATACGCAGTATCTT. Translated: CASSYSKSWGDTQYL.

This clonotype showed up just a few times. The rearrangement uses TRBV29-1 and TRBJ1-1, with 8 bases fitting TRBD1. Germline loops: CDR1 SQVTM, CDR2 ANQGSEA. CDR3 length: 12 amino acids. With V trimmed by 6 bases and J by 5 bases, 5 bases remained unmatched. In nucleotides, the CDR3 is TGCAGCGTAACAACAGGGGGAACTGAAGCTTTCTTT. It is translated as CSVTTGGTEAFF.

On this clonotype: A much larger clone sits a single nucleotide away, making a read error possible. The chain has TRBV7-2 and TRBJ2-2, with D perhaps being TRBD1 or TRBD2 (5 bases each). CDR3 length: 14 amino acids. The germline V gene encodes CDR1 SGHTA and CDR2 FQGNSA. CDR3: CASSPRSFFGGLFF. CDR3 sequence (DNA): TGTGCCAGCAGCCCACGGTCGTTTTTTGGGGGGCTGTTTTTT. Variable domain in full (rest from reference TRBV7-2 and TRBJ2-2): GAGVSQSPSNKVTEKGKDVELRCDPISGHTALYWYRQSLGQGLEFLIYFQGNSAPDKSGLPSDRFSAERTGGSVSTLTIQRTQQEDSAVYLCASSPRSFFGGLFFGEGSRLTVL.

This clonotype is a singleton in its sample. The chain is built from TRBV28 and TRBJ1-1, with 7 bases that match TRBD1. V shed 6 bases and J 6 bases; nucleotides not matched to a gene: 7. The CDR3 runs to 13 residues. Germline V gives CDR1 MDHEN, CDR2 SYDVKM. The CDR3 sequence is CASRQGPAPEAFF. The CDR3 DNA is TGTGCCAGCAGACAGGGGCCGGCCCCTGAAGCTTTCTTT.

The sample holds many counts of this clonotype. The CDR3 spells CASSFRDGYYEQYF. The CDR3 DNA follows: TGTGCCAGCAGCTTTCGGGACGGGTACTACGAGCAGTACTTC. The chain combines TRBV7-2 with TRBJ2-7; the D call may be TRBD1 or TRBD2 (5 bases each). V was trimmed by 3 bases and J by 3 bases, leaving 12 bases between them. Germline V lookup: CDR1 SGHTA, CDR2 FQGNSA. CDR3 length equals 14 residues.

This sequence joins TRBV7-2 and TRBJ2-1; TRBD2 matches 7 bases. V was clipped by 0 bases and J by 2 bases; unmatched bases: 7. Germline CDR1 SGHTA, CDR2 FQGNSA. There are 17 residues in the CDR3. For the CDR3, the DNA is TGTGCCAGCAGCTTAGCGTTAGGACTAGGACCCTACAATGAGCAGTTCTTC. Its translation: CASSLALGLGPYNEQFF.